The 12 T cell receptor beta chains given below trace back to one sample, sequenced in a study of cytomegalovirus exposure and HLA in healthy donors. The PCR contained 60 Vbeta and 13 Jbeta primers. Profiled with immunoSEQ multiplex PCR; TCRdb holds only in-frame clones, not every one. Among 120,000 to 150,000 clones listed, roughly 66% were seen once. Sequencing was performed on PBMCs. The receptors derive from a woman between 18 and 30 years old in good health and CMV-seronegative.

The V call is TRBV27, the J call TRBJ2-5; TRBD1 might be the D (6 bases). The CDR3 spans 15 residues. Germline CDR1 and CDR2: MNHEY and SMNVEV (reference sequence). Trimming left V 5 bases short and J 5 bases short, with 18 bases between. Here the CDR3 reads CASSTGQLSRETQYF. The CDR3 DNA is TGTGCCAGCAGTACCGGACAGCTCAGTAGGGAGACCCAGTACTTC.

V and J are TRBV6-6 and TRBJ2-1, with D unresolved. The V gene lost 2 bases and the J gene lost 1 base, with 3 bases spanning the gap. The germline CDR1 and CDR2 sequences are MNHNY and SVGAGI (reference sequence). The CDR3 has 13 residues. CDR3 sequence: CASSYVSYNEQFF. Written as DNA, the CDR3 is TGTGCCAGCAGTTACGTATCCTACAATGAGCAGTTCTTC.

This clone appeared a single time. The V and J genes are TRBV7-9 and TRBJ1-2; no definite D call. Germline CDR1 SEHNR, CDR2 FQNEAQ (reference sequence). Trimming took 5 bases from V and 1 from J, leaving 14 bases between them. The CDR3 runs 15 residues. The chain's CDR3 is CASSPPGESNYGYTF. The CDR3 region has the DNA TGTGCCAGCAGCCCCCCCGGGGAGAGTAACTATGGCTACACCTTC. Based on the CDR3 plus reference TRBV7-9 and TRBJ1-2, the full variable domain is DTGVSQNPRHKITKRGQNVTFRCDPISEHNRLYWYRQTLGQGPEFLTYFQNEAQLEKSRLLSDRFSAERPKGSFSTLEIQRTEQGDSAMYLCASSPPGESNYGYTFGSGTRLTVV.

Details on this clone: The DNA is omitted, as the CDR3 cannot be located on it reliably, and the CDR3 follows TCRdb's listing. The rearrangement joins TRBV5-6 to TRBJ2-7; the table calls TRBD2, which could not be checked here. From its first to its last residue, the CDR3 has 12 amino acids. The germline V gene encodes CDR1 SGHDT and CDR2 YYEEEE. CDR3 sequence: CASSFASGSLYV.

The chain recombines TRBV10-3 with TRBJ1-1, with D perhaps matching TRBD1 (5 bases). Germline CDR1 and CDR2: ENHRY and SYGVKD. The CDR3 covers 14 residues. Between the trimmed V and J ends, which lost 4 bases and 1 base, there was a span of 10 bases. CDR3 loop: CAISGGEGNTEAFF. As DNA, the CDR3 is TGTGCCATCAGTGGAGGGGAGGGGAACACTGAAGCTTTCTTT.

The chain joins TRBV10-3 to TRBJ1-3; no firm D call. The CDR3 covers 17 residues. Germline V gene data show CDR1 as ENHRY and CDR2 as SYGVKD. V shed 3 bases and J shed 3 bases, with 18 bases lying between them. CDR3 loop: CAISDPSGHGNGNTIYF. DNA for the CDR3: TGTGCCATCAGTGACCCCTCAGGTCACGGAAATGGAAACACCATATATTTT.

The chain couples TRBV7-6 to TRBJ1-1, with 10 bases matching TRBD1. Germline lookup yields CDR1 SGHVS and CDR2 FNYEAQ. Trimming removed 4 bases from V and 6 bases from J; junction bases left unmatched: 5. The CDR3 is 14 amino acids. Written as DNA, the CDR3 is TGTGCCAGCAGCTCCGGGACAGGGGAGCCTGAAGCTTTCTTT. Protein sequence: CASSSGTGEPEAFF.

The V gene is TRBV10-3, the J gene TRBJ2-1; the match to TRBD2 covers 7 bases. CDR3 size: 16 residues. Germline values: CDR1 ENHRY, CDR2 SYGVKD. V was pared by 4 bases and J by 5 bases, with 11 bases of the junction left unmatched. The CDR3 DNA sequence: TGTGCCATCAGTGCCCGGGCGGGGGAGACGAACAATGAGCAGTTCTTC. Its translation is CAISARAGETNNEQFF.

The chain combines TRBV5-1 with TRBJ1-5; 7 nucleotides line up with TRBD1. The V gene end was trimmed by 4 bases and the J gene end by 2 bases; junction bases not matched to a gene: 6. The CDR3 runs 15 residues. CDR1 is SGHRS, CDR2 YFSETQ, per germline. The CDR3 DNA follows: TGCGCCAGCAGCCCTGGACAGGTAGGCAATCAGCCCCAGCATTTT. It yields the protein CASSPGQVGNQPQHF.

The chain employs TRBV9 and TRBJ1-2, with D maybe TRBD1 (5 bases). The germline V gene has CDR1 SGDLS and CDR2 YYNGEE. Trimming removed 3 bases at V and 5 bases at J, with 20 bases between. The CDR3 loop spans 16 amino acids. CDR3: CASSAMGTGETYGYTF. The DNA for the CDR3 is TGTGCCAGCAGCGCAATGGGGACGGGGGAGACGTATGGCTACACCTTC.

In this sample, this clone turned up a few times. This sequence joins TRBV6-5 and TRBJ1-6, with 7 bases aligning to TRBD1. CDR1 MNHEY and CDR2 SVGAGI come from the germline V gene. V lost 5 bases, J lost 4 bases, and 2 bases stayed unmatched. The CDR3 loop spans 14 amino acids. The CDR3 sequence: CASSRQGYNSPLHF. In nucleotides, the CDR3 is TGTGCCAGCAGTCGACAGGGATATAATTCACCCCTCCACTTT.

Worth noting for this clone: This CDR3 is also generated by other DNA sequences in the sample. The J gene is TRBJ1-1, the V gene TRBV4-1, with unresolved D. The CDR3 covers 13 residues. Trimming pared 1 base from V and 5 bases from J, leaving 8 bases between. Per the germline V gene, CDR1 is MGHRA and CDR2 is YSYEKL. In nucleotides, the CDR3 is TGCGCCAGCAGCCAAGGCCCAGGTACTGAAGCTTTCTTT. The encoded protein is CASSQGPGTEAFF.